This TCR beta chain was sequenced for a study of PD-L1 blockade in urothelial cancer. Pretreatment and on-treatment blood mononuclear cell samples were taken, totaling between 1 and 8 time points per patient. This clone was observed a handful of times. Synthetic TCR analog templates were spiked into each PCR. Sequencing was performed with immunoSEQ multiplex PCR; in TCRdb, only in-frame clones are kept and a portion is missing. In the table there are about 32,000 clones, around 87% of which are singletons. The input for sequencing was PBMCs, taken around atezolizumab (anti-PD-L1) treatment. The receptor was derived from a man aged 45-65 years with urothelial cancer.

CDR3 protein: CASRIHRLAGGVREQFF. CDR3 bases: TGTGCCAGCCGTATCCATCGACTAGCGGGGGGAGTACGTGAGCAGTTCTTC. This chain joins TRBV28 and TRBJ2-1, with 13 bases fitting TRBD2. Germline CDR1 reads MDHEN; CDR2 reads SYDVKM. The CDR3 covers 17 residues. V dropped 8 bases and J dropped 9; count of bases not matched to a gene: 16.